Listed here are 29 T cell receptor beta chains from one sample, sequenced in a study of cytomegalovirus exposure and HLA in healthy donors (TCRdb year 2017). Library preparation used the immunoSEQ multiplex PCR assay. The multiplex PCR relied on a mix of 60 forward primers for TCR Vbeta segments and 13 reverse primers for TCR Jbeta segments. TCRdb's version of the immuneACCESS table is confined to in-frame rearrangements and falls short of the full clone set. An unresolved V gene accounts for under half of the shortfall where checked; the remainder is of unknown origin. The sample profile shows some 130,000 clones; around 75% of them were found once. About 6.5% of the sample comes from the top ten. Sample: PBMCs. Source of these receptors: a man aged 25 to 40 in good health and CMV-seronegative.

This clone has only a few counts. The CDR3 region has the DNA TGTGCCAGCAGTCCGCGGAAGTCCCTCGGGTACGAGCAGTACTTC. Protein sequence: CASSPRKSLGYEQYF. The chain employs TRBV28 and TRBJ2-7; D is unclear. Trimming removed 5 bases from V and 4 bases from J, with 18 bases in between. This CDR3 is built from 15 residues. Germline CDR1 MDHEN, CDR2 SYDVKM.

This sequence joins TRBV5-4 and TRBJ1-1; 8 bases line up with TRBD1. There are 14 residues in the CDR3. J was trimmed by 4 bases and V by 3 bases; bases with no gene match: 5. Germline-derived CDR1 and CDR2 are SGHNT and YYREEE (reference sequence). CDR3 sequence (DNA): TGTGCCAGCAGCTGGACAGGGCTGGCCACTGAAGCTTTCTTT. Translating it yields CASSWTGLATEAFF. The variable domain in full, with the rest retrieved from reference TRBV5-4 and TRBJ1-1, is ETGVTQSPTHLIKTRGQQVTLRCSSQSGHNTVSWYQQALGQGPQFIFQYYREEENGRGNFPPRFSGLQFPNYSSELNVNALELDDSALYLCASSWTGLATEAFFGQGTRLTVV.

This clone was picked up a small number of times. The CDR3 spells CSVVRTTNYGYTF. CDR3 DNA sequence: TGCAGCGTTGTAAGGACTACTAACTATGGCTACACCTTC. The gene calls are TRBV29-1 and TRBJ1-2; D remains unclear. V lost 4 bases and J 0 bases, leaving 9 bases between the germline ends. This CDR3 is built from 13 residues. The V gene's germline CDR1 is SQVTM and CDR2 ANQGSEA.

This clone came up once. V is TRBV6-5 and J is TRBJ1-2, with D hard to call. This CDR3 spans 14 amino acids. Germline CDR1 is MNHEY and CDR2 is SVGAGI. Trimming cost V 2 bases and J 2 bases, with 9 bases left between them. CDR3 in DNA: TGTGCCAGCAGTTACAGCAGCGCGAACTATGGCTACACCTTC. Residues: CASSYSSANYGYTF.

Regarding this clone: Other DNA sequences in the sample encode the same CDR3. V usage is TRBV5-1 and J usage is TRBJ1-1; the D is unclear. Per germline, CDR1 SGHRS and CDR2 YFSETQ. CDR3 length: 13 residues. Deletions cut 0 bases from V and 1 base from J, with 4 bases between. Here the CDR3 reads CASSLGGNTEAFF. As DNA, the CDR3 is TGCGCCAGCAGCTTGGGAGGGAACACTGAAGCTTTCTTT. Variable domain in full (rest from reference TRBV5-1 and TRBJ1-1): KAGVTQTPRYLIKTRGQQVTLSCSPISGHRSVSWYQQTPGQGLQFLFEYFSETQRNKGNFPGRFSGRQFSNSRSEMNVSTLELGDSALYLCASSLGGNTEAFFGQGTRLTVV.

The rearrangement uses TRBV28 and TRBJ2-7; 8 nucleotides align to TRBD2. CDR3 length equals 12 residues. J lost 3 bases, V lost 10 bases, and 5 bases had no gene match. In germline, CDR1 is MDHEN, CDR2 SYDVKM. The CDR3 is CATKTSDYEQYF. The CDR3 DNA is TGTGCCACCAAGACTAGCGACTACGAGCAGTACTTC.

Notes on this clone: An end of the junction does not agree with germline; a read error may underlie this. V usage is TRBV7-9 and J usage is TRBJ2-1; D is uncertain. Germline V gene lookup returns CDR1 SEHNR and CDR2 FQNEAQ (reference sequence). The CDR3 totals 14 residues. In nucleotides, the CDR3 is TGTTCCAGCAGCTTAGGTGGCCTCTACAATGAGCAGTTCTTC. Translating gives CSSSLGGLYNEQFF.

V usage is TRBV2 and J usage is TRBJ1-2; 8 bases are shared with TRBD1. V gave up 5 bases and J gave up 8 bases; unmatched junction bases: 7. The CDR3 length is 13 residues. Germline V gene sequence: CDR1 SNHLY, CDR2 FYNNEI. CDR3 nucleotides: TGTGCCAGCAGTCCCGACAGGGGAGACGGCTACACCTTC. Protein sequence: CASSPDRGDGYTF.

J is TRBJ2-7 and V is TRBV19, with TRBD2 identical over 10 bases. This CDR3 has 15 residues. CDR1 and CDR2 (germline): LNHDA, SQIVND (reference sequence). After removal of 8 bases from V and 2 bases from J, the junction contained 9 bases not matched to a gene. The CDR3 bases are TGTGCCAGTTGGACTAGCGGTCCACCCCCCTACGAGCAGTACTTC. Translating it yields CASWTSGPPPYEQYF.

The genes are TRBV11-3 and TRBJ2-5, with 10 bases aligning to TRBD2. This CDR3 contains 17 residues. CDR1 SGHNT and CDR2 YENEEA come from the germline V gene. Trimming removed 1 base from V and 5 bases from J; junction bases left unmatched: 10. CDR3 DNA: TGTGCCAGCAGCTTAGCGGGGGCGGGAGCGGGAGGGGAGACCCAGTACTTC. It codes for CASSLAGAGAGGETQYF.

J is TRBJ2-7 and V is TRBV20-1; D call uncertain. The CDR3 is made up of 11 amino acids. CDR1 DFQATT and CDR2 SNEGSKA come from the germline V gene (reference sequence). Trimming took off 2 bases at V and 3 bases at J, with 5 bases between the two ends. The chain's CDR3 is CSARPLYEQYF. CDR3 sequence (DNA): TGCAGTGCTAGACCCCTCTACGAGCAGTACTTC.

V is TRBV18 and J is TRBJ2-5; maybe TRBD2 (5 bases). V was shortened by 5 bases and J by 1 base, with 5 bases between the two germline ends. The germline gives CDR1 KGHSH, CDR2 LQKENI. This CDR3 is 12 amino acids long. The CDR3 nucleotides read TGTGCCAGCTCAACTAGCCAAGAGACCCAGTACTTC. It yields the protein CASSTSQETQYF.

In this sample, this clone turned up a few times. This chain uses TRBV10-3 with TRBJ1-1; possibly TRBD1 for D (5 bases). Per germline, CDR1 ENHRY and CDR2 SYGVKD. Trimming took 0 bases from V and 1 from J, leaving 9 bases between them. The CDR3 contains 15 residues. CDR3 coding DNA: TGTGCCATCAGTGAGTCCAGACAGCCGAACACTGAAGCTTTCTTT. Amino acids: CAISESRQPNTEAFF.

This rearrangement joins TRBV5-1 to TRBJ2-7; D perhaps matches TRBD1 (7 bases). Germline V gene data show CDR1 as SGHRS and CDR2 as YFSETQ. The CDR3 loop spans 16 amino acids. The V end was cut by 4 bases, the J end by 3 bases, with 20 bases between. CDR3 in amino acids: CASSAFARGVNYEQYF. The CDR3 DNA reads as TGCGCCAGCAGCGCCTTCGCCAGGGGGGTGAACTACGAGCAGTACTTC.

This chain connects TRBV6-1 to TRBJ1-5; TRBD1 might be the D (5 bases). Deletions cut 6 bases from V and 0 bases from J, with 12 bases between. Germline CDR1 reads MNHNS; CDR2 reads SASEGT. The CDR3 length is 15 residues. The CDR3 bases are TGTGCCAGCAGAGCACAGGAGTATAGCAATCAGCCCCAGCATTTT. Translated, it gives CASRAQEYSNQPQHF.

The CDR3 reads CASSTGTSDFDEQFF. As DNA, the CDR3 is TGTGCCAGCAGCACCGGGACTAGCGATTTCGATGAGCAGTTCTTC. The V gene is TRBV5-4, the J gene TRBJ2-1; 10 bases align to TRBD2. The CDR3 has 15 residues. J was trimmed by 8 bases and V by 4 bases; bases with no gene match: 9. Looked up from germline, CDR1 is SGHNT and CDR2 is YYREEE (reference sequence).

V usage is TRBV5-1 and J usage is TRBJ1-1; D not resolved. CDR3 length equals 15 residues. Trimming left V 0 bases short and J 2 bases short, with 11 bases between. CDR1 and CDR2 (germline): SGHRS, YFSETQ. The DNA for the CDR3 is TGCGCCAGCAGCTTGGTCGTCTCAGTTAACACTGAAGCTTTCTTT. Amino acid sequence: CASSLVVSVNTEAFF.

J is TRBJ2-5 and V is TRBV5-1, with D perhaps TRBD2 (5 bases). Per the germline V gene, CDR1 is SGHRS and CDR2 is YFSETQ. Between the trimmed V and J ends, which lost 4 bases and 5 bases, there was a span of 15 bases. The CDR3 runs 14 residues. As DNA, the CDR3 is TGCGCCAGCAGCGGGGAGTTTAGGCTGGAGACCCAGTACTTC. As protein: CASSGEFRLETQYF.

The chain uses TRBV6-6 and TRBJ1-5; D is uncertain. Germline CDR1 reads MNHNY; CDR2 reads SVGAGI (reference sequence). This CDR3 has 14 residues. Trimming removed 5 bases at V and 5 bases at J, with 13 bases between. The CDR3 bases are TGTGCCAGCAGTACGAGGCGGGCGGATCAGCCCCAGCATTTT. Translation gives CASSTRRADQPQHF.

This clone turned up a few times. The rearrangement uses TRBV9 and TRBJ1-5, with 7 bases that match TRBD1. CDR1 and CDR2 from the germline V gene are SGDLS and YYNGEE. The J segment lost 5 bases and the V segment lost 3 bases, leaving 2 bases of the junction unmatched. The CDR3 spans 13 residues. The CDR3 sequence: CASSGDSYQPQHF. The CDR3 bases are TGTGCCAGCAGCGGGGACAGTTATCAGCCCCAGCATTTT.

The chain is built from TRBV7-2 and TRBJ2-3, with D perhaps matching TRBD2 (6 bases). The V gene lost 1 base and the J gene lost 2 bases, with 10 bases spanning the gap. The CDR3 is 15 residues long. Per germline, CDR1 SGHTA and CDR2 FQGNSA. CDR3 protein: CASSLVPGDTDTQYF. CDR3 nucleotides: TGTGCCAGCAGCTTAGTGCCGGGGGACACAGATACGCAGTATTTT.

This chain joins TRBV28 and TRBJ1-5, with D possibly being TRBD1 (6 bases). Germline loops: CDR1 MDHEN, CDR2 SYDVKM. V dropped 2 bases and J dropped 5 bases, with 16 bases sitting between them. The CDR3 is made up of 16 amino acids. The DNA for the CDR3 is TGTGCCAGCAGTTTAATGGCAGGGGTATACCATCAGCCCCAGCATTTT. Protein product: CASSLMAGVYHQPQHF.

The gene calls are TRBV25-1 and TRBJ1-4; D not resolved. The CDR3 totals 14 residues. With 4 bases removed from V and 8 bases from J, the gap between germline ends came to 14 bases. Looked up from germline, CDR1 is MGHDK and CDR2 is SYGVNS. The CDR3 sequence is CASSVSGMGEKLFF. The CDR3 nucleotides are TGTGCCAGCAGTGTGTCGGGAATGGGCGAAAAACTGTTTTTT.

The J gene is TRBJ1-2, the V gene TRBV6-5; D is possibly TRBD1 (5 bases). CDR1 is MNHEY, CDR2 SVGAGI, per germline. The V end lost 6 bases, the J end lost 4 bases, and 9 bases lay between the germline ends. The CDR3 consists of 12 residues. The CDR3, as DNA: TGTGCCAGCAGCCGCGACAGCTATGGCTACACCTTC. As protein: CASSRDSYGYTF.

The V gene is TRBV6-1, the J gene TRBJ2-5, with 9 bases aligning to TRBD1. The germline CDR1 and CDR2 sequences are MNHNS and SASEGT. J was trimmed by 3 bases and V by 11 bases; bases with no gene match: 7. CDR3 length: 13 amino acids. Here the CDR3 reads CAGNRDREETQYF. In nucleotides, the CDR3 is TGTGCCGGCAACCGGGACAGGGAAGAGACCCAGTACTTC.

CDR3 bases: TGCGCCAGCAGCTTGGACGGGACAGACTTGCTTGGCTACACCTTC. It yields the protein CASSLDGTDLLGYTF. The V call is TRBV5-1, the J call TRBJ1-2; TRBD1 matches 7 bases. With V trimmed by 0 bases and J by 7 bases, 9 bases remained unmatched. This CDR3 has 15 residues. The germline gives CDR1 SGHRS, CDR2 YFSETQ.

V gene TRBV25-1 combines with J gene TRBJ2-5; D gene ambiguous. In germline, CDR1 is MGHDK, CDR2 SYGVNS. Trimming shortened V by 7 bases and J by 6 bases, and 9 bases separated the two germline ends. The CDR3 is 11 amino acids. CDR3 nucleotide sequence: TGTGCCAGCATGCAACTTAAGACCCAGTACTTC. This gives the protein CASMQLKTQYF.

This chain links TRBV29-1 with TRBJ2-7; the match to TRBD2 covers 9 bases. The CDR3 length is 13 residues. The ends lost 4 bases at V and 2 bases at J; junction bases unmatched: 3. Per the germline V gene, CDR1 is SQVTM and CDR2 is ANQGSEA. The CDR3, as DNA: TGCAGCGTTGCGTCTAGCGGGGCCTACGAGCAGTACTTC. Residues: CSVASSGAYEQYF.

The gene calls are TRBV27 and TRBJ1-2, with D unresolved. The CDR3 has 13 residues. Trimming removed 8 bases from V and 2 bases from J, with 12 bases in between. The germline CDR1 and CDR2 sequences are MNHEY and SMNVEV (reference sequence). The DNA of the CDR3 is TGTGCCAGCGGCTCTGGTGCAAACTATGGCTACACCTTC. The encoded protein is CASGSGANYGYTF.